This T cell receptor beta chain emerged from a study of CD8+CD57+ T cells in acquired aplastic anemia. Turning to the study itself: DNA from sorted CD4+ and CD8+ cells averaged roughly 3.4 ug.

All patients picked for sequencing had shown, by flow cytometry, an expansion of CD8+CD57+ cells. Sampling of blood occurred while the patients had still received no therapy. A word on this clonotype: Its antigen is currently unknown.

TCR beta VDJ combinations and CDR3 sequences were profiled from genomic DNA. One entry per CDR3 protein results from TCRdb running MiXCR on the reads. The sample has 160,000 or so distinct CDR3 sequences; about 50% are singletons. Points from the study as a whole: Patients and controls shared under 35 CD8+ CDR3 sequences, which appeared highly expressed in patients and within their immunodominant clones.

This CDR3 spans 15 amino acids. Germline values: CDR1 MGHRA, CDR2 YSYEKL. V shed 4 bases, J shed 1 base, and the junction held 6 bases outside the gene matches. This clonotype was obtained from a human donor with aplastic anemia. The rearrangement links TRBV4-1 to TRBJ2-7; 8 bases line up with TRBD2. Sequenced material: sorted CD4+, CD8+, or CD8+CD57+ T cells (not recorded which) from PBMCs. CDR3 DNA sequence: TGCGCCAGCAGCCGCGATAGCGGGGCGTCCTACGAGCAGTACTTC. This codes for CASSRDSGASYEQYF.